These T cell receptor beta chains were read from a single sample in a study of blood T cell repertoires in COVID-19. Generated by immunoSEQ multiplex PCR, the TCRdb table keeps only in-frame clones and is missing some. The sample carries under 200,000 clones, approximately 89% recorded once. The sample taken for sequencing was peripheral blood. The receptors come from a man aged 35 to 55 with active or convalescent COVID-19. The CDR3 runs from the conserved cysteine through the conserved F or W. The order of the fields is D gene, clone size, V gene, J gene, CDR3 protein, CDR3 DNA. The D gene is left open where the match is weak. The size of a clone is reported for some rows only, either as once, few or many, or as a class for expanded clones.

>-|-|TRBV5-5|TRBJ1-5
CASSRQVSNQPQHF
TGTGCCAGCAGCCGACAGGTTAGCAATCAGCCCCAGCATTTT
>TRBD2|-|TRBV5-1|TRBJ2-7
CASSLESGGYNEQYF
TGCGCCAGCAGCTTGGAGTCGGGGGGTTATAACGAGCAGTACTTC
>-|-|TRBV6-5|TRBJ1-6
CAAFSRDSNSPLHF
TGTGCCGCCTTTTCCCGGGACTCCAATTCACCCCTCCACTTT
>TRBD1|-|TRBV3-1/TRBV3-2|TRBJ1-1
CASSQEFGTGIYKAFF
TGTGCCAGCAGCCAAGAGTTCGGGACAGGGATTTACAAAGCTTTCTTT
>-|-|TRBV6-5|TRBJ1-1
CASNIQGANTEAFF
TGTGCCAGCAATATACAGGGTGCGAACACTGAAGCTTTCTTT
>TRBD1|-|TRBV6-1|TRBJ1-2
CASSDPQGANYGYTF
TGTGCCAGCAGTGATCCTCAGGGGGCCAACTATGGCTACACCTTC
>-|-|TRBV15|TRBJ1-5
CATSRSQVSNQPQHF
TGTGCCACCAGCAGGTCACAGGTAAGCAATCAGCCCCAGCATTTT
>TRBD2|-|TRBV4-3|TRBJ2-5
CASSQDTGGHQETQYF
TGCGCCAGCAGCCAAGATACGGGGGGGCACCAAGAGACCCAGTACTTC
>-|once|TRBV7-2|TRBJ1-3
CASSFPSGLDTIYF
TGTGCCAGCAGCTTCCCCTCGGGGTTGGACACCATATATTTT
>TRBD1|-|TRBV18|TRBJ1-1
CASSPGGTGGTEAFF
TGTGCCAGCTCACCGGGGGGGACAGGGGGCACTGAAGCTTTCTTT
>-|-|TRBV6-5|TRBJ2-5
CASSYLDNQETQYF
TGTGCCAGCAGTTACCTGGACAACCAAGAGACCCAGTACTTC
>TRBD1|once|TRBV2|TRBJ1-5
CASSSGQGAQPQHF
TGTGCCAGCAGTTCCGGACAGGGTGCTCAGCCCCAGCATTTT
>-|-|TRBV28|TRBJ1-5
CASSPVSQVNQPQHF
TGTGCCAGCAGCCCCGTCTCGCAGGTCAATCAGCCCCAGCATTTT
>-|-|TRBV3-1/TRBV3-2|TRBJ1-2
CASSQGPRGDGYTF
TGTGCCAGCAGCCAAGGTCCCAGGGGAGATGGCTACACCTTC
>TRBD2|-|TRBV7-2|TRBJ2-5
CASNLRGAETQYF
TGTGCCAGCAACCTGCGGGGGGCGGAGACCCAGTACTTC
>-|-|TRBV19|TRBJ2-7
CASSIGPGAYEQYF
TGTGCCAGTAGTATAGGTCCAGGGGCCTACGAGCAGTACTTC
>TRBD1|-|TRBV2|TRBJ2-7
CASRVTGQSYEQYF
TGTGCCAGCAGGGTGACGGGACAGAGCTACGAGCAGTACTTC
>-|-|TRBV4-3|TRBJ1-1
CASSQEFSSGAEAFF
TGCGCCAGCAGCCAAGAATTTAGTAGCGGCGCTGAAGCTTTCTTT
>TRBD1|-|TRBV7-8|TRBJ2-5
CASSPGTAQETQYF
TGTGCCAGCAGCCCAGGGACAGCGCAAGAGACCCAGTACTTC
>-|-|TRBV5-4|TRBJ2-1
CASTSEGDEQFF
TGTGCCAGCACCTCCGAAGGGGATGAGCAGTTCTTC
>TRBD1|-|TRBV29-1|TRBJ1-3
CSGGQGNTIYF
TGCAGCGGGGGACAGGGAAACACCATATATTTT
>-|-|TRBV28|TRBJ1-2
CASSLSGQFYGYTF
TGTGCCAGCAGTTTGAGTGGACAGTTCTATGGCTACACCTTC
>-|-|TRBV18|TRBJ1-2
CASSPGSRHGYTF
TGTGCCAGCTCACCAGGGTCGCGGCATGGCTACACCTTC
>-|-|TRBV3-1/TRBV3-2|TRBJ1-2
CASSPRQINYGYTF
TGTGCCAGCAGCCCCAGACAGATTAACTATGGCTACACCTTC
>TRBD1|-|TRBV2|TRBJ2-7
CASSQNRGTYEQYF
TGTGCCAGCAGTCAAAACAGGGGCACCTACGAGCAGTACTTC
>-|-|TRBV3-1/TRBV3-2|TRBJ1-2
CASSQRRWTPSTNYGYTF
TGTGCCAGCAGCCAAAGACGCTGGACTCCCTCCACTAACTATGGCTACACCTTC
>TRBD2|-|TRBV24-1|TRBJ2-2
CATSDFVTSGAGELFF
TGTGCCACCAGTGATTTCGTGACTAGCGGGGCCGGGGAGCTGTTTTTT
>TRBD1|-|TRBV5-8|TRBJ1-1
CASSFTTGGYMNTEAFF
TGTGCCAGCAGCTTTACTACAGGGGGTTACATGAACACTGAAGCTTTCTTT
>-|-|TRBV7-2|TRBJ2-4
CASSLESGRKNIQYF
TGTGCCAGCAGCTTAGAATCAGGGCGCAAAAACATTCAGTACTTC
>TRBD1|-|TRBV15|TRBJ1-4
CATSRGDRGEKLFF
TGTGCCACCAGCAGAGGGGACAGGGGTGAAAAACTGTTTTTT
>TRBD1|-|TRBV7-6|TRBJ2-1
CASSLELQGHNEQFF
TGTGCCAGCAGCTTAGAACTACAGGGGCACAATGAGCAGTTCTTC
>-|-|TRBV28|TRBJ2-2
CASSSDLGTGELFF
TGTGCCAGCAGTTCCGATCTAGGCACCGGGGAGCTGTTTTTT
>TRBD1|-|TRBV5-4|TRBJ2-5
CASSLPSGTGQETQYF
TGTGCCAGCAGCTTACCTTCCGGGACAGGTCAAGAGACCCAGTACTTC
>-|-|TRBV6-5|TRBJ1-1
CASSSTGRKNTEAFF
TGTGCCAGCAGTTCGACCGGGAGGAAAAACACTGAAGCTTTCTTT
>TRBD2|-|TRBV19|TRBJ2-1
CASGLAGPYNEQFF
TGTGCCAGTGGCTTAGCGGGGCCCTACAATGAGCAGTTCTTC
>TRBD2|once|TRBV30|TRBJ2-1
CAWSGASGGDEQFF
TGTGCCTGGAGTGGTGCCAGCGGGGGGGATGAGCAGTTCTTC
>TRBD1|-|TRBV9|TRBJ1-1
CASSAAGTATEAFF
TGTGCCAGCAGCGCTGCCGGGACAGCCACTGAAGCTTTCTTT
>-|-|TRBV4-1|TRBJ1-2
CASSQDASGYYGYTF
TGCGCCAGCAGCCAAGATGCGTCCGGGTACTATGGCTACACCTTC
>-|-|TRBV30|TRBJ1-4
CAWNTQGPVREKLFF
TGTGCCTGGAATACCCAGGGCCCCGTAAGGGAAAAACTGTTTTTT
>-|-|TRBV6-5|TRBJ1-5
CASNRFFGNQPQHF
TGTGCCAGTAACAGGTTTTTTGGCAATCAGCCCCAGCATTTT
>-|few|TRBV18|TRBJ1-1
CASSAGAGTEAFF
TGTGCCAGCTCAGCAGGGGCCGGCACTGAAGCTTTCTTT
>TRBD1|-|TRBV24-1|TRBJ1-2
CATSDPTGGYGYTF
TGTGCCACCAGTGATCCCACAGGGGGCTATGGCTACACCTTC
>-|-|TRBV10-3|TRBJ1-1
CAISEIGNRESPNTEAFF
TGTGCCATCAGTGAGATAGGGAACAGGGAATCCCCGAACACTGAAGCTTTCTTT
>-|few|TRBV4-2|TRBJ2-5
CASSQDWSGVETQYF
TGTGCCAGCAGCCAAGATTGGTCGGGGGTGGAGACCCAGTACTTC
>TRBD1|-|TRBV12-5|TRBJ2-2
CASGLVRGGRVSGELFF
TGTGCTAGTGGTTTGGTACGAGGGGGCAGGGTGTCCGGGGAGCTGTTTTTT
>-|-|TRBV6-1|TRBJ1-1
CASSVKAIKRSNTEAFF
TGTGCCAGCAGTGTCAAGGCCATCAAGAGGTCGAACACTGAAGCTTTCTTT
>TRBD1|-|TRBV28|TRBJ2-5
CASSWRQGSQTQYF
TGTGCCAGCAGTTGGCGACAGGGGTCACAGACCCAGTACTTC
>TRBD1|few|TRBV24-1|TRBJ1-6
CATSDHTGDRRYF
TGTGCCACCAGTGATCATACGGGGGACAGGCGGTACTTT
>-|-|TRBV1|TRBJ1-3
CTSSQEDSWMPLYSGNTIYF
TGCACCAGCAGCCAAGAAGACAGTTGGATGCCATTGTACTCTGGAAACACCATATATTTT
>TRBD1|-|TRBV27|TRBJ1-5
CASSPTGQGLQPQHF
TGTGCCAGCAGTCCTACGGGACAGGGTTTACAGCCCCAGCATTTT
>-|once|TRBV6-6|TRBJ1-4
CASSWGLNEKLFF
TGTGCCAGCAGCTGGGGGCTTAATGAAAAACTGTTTTTT
>TRBD2|-|TRBV2|TRBJ2-2
CASSDGGAGELFF
TGTGCCAGCAGTGATGGGGGGGCCGGGGAGCTGTTTTTT
>-|-|TRBV21-1|TRBJ2-7
CASSSTLAGGLYEQYF
TGTGCCAGCAGCAGTACTCTAGCGGGGGGGCTCTACGAGCAGTACTTC
>-|few|TRBV6-1|TRBJ1-2
CASSESLTGGYTF
TGTGCCAGCAGTGAATCATTAACGGGGGGCTACACCTTC
>TRBD1|few|TRBV10-1|TRBJ2-7
CASSDSGTGRTYEQYF
TGCGCCAGCAGTGACTCCGGGACAGGGAGAACCTACGAGCAGTACTTC
>TRBD1|-|TRBV4-3|TRBJ1-4
CASSQDKGFGTGSANEKLFF
TGCGCCAGCAGCCAAGATAAGGGATTTGGGACAGGGTCCGCTAATGAAAAACTGTTTTTT
>-|-|TRBV3-1/TRBV3-2|TRBJ2-7
CASSQVGREQYF
TGTGCCAGCAGCCAAGTTGGGCGCGAGCAGTACTTC
>-|-|TRBV11-2|TRBJ2-1
CASSSERHPLNEQFF
TGTGCCAGCAGCTCCGAACGTCACCCACTTAATGAGCAGTTCTTC
>-|once|TRBV28|TRBJ2-2
CASSSERSAGELFF
TGTGCCAGCAGTTCCGAGAGGTCGGCCGGGGAGCTGTTTTTT